A single sample gave rise to the 31 T cell receptor beta chains below, sequenced in a study of response to subunit inactivated influenza vaccine. MiXCR, run by TCRdb on the RT-PCR reads, gives a single entry per CDR3 protein. The sample holds 280,000 or so distinct CDR3 sequences, about a fifth seen once. The sequenced sample was PBMCs from blood, obtained approximately 20 months after vaccination. The receptors were sampled from a man in his fifties or sixties who received an inactivated influenza vaccine.

This CDR3 reads CAWNPGNNEQFF. DNA for the CDR3: TGTGCCTGGAACCCCGGCAACAATGAGCAGTTCTTC. The chain links TRBV30 to TRBJ2-1; D not certain. This CDR3 region has 12 residues. Per the germline V gene, CDR1 is GTSNPN and CDR2 is SVGIG (reference sequence). The ends were cut back, 4 bases at V and 5 bases at J, with 9 bases in the middle.

CDR3 DNA: TGCAGTGCTAGAGAACGACAGAGCTGGAATTCACCCCTCCACTTT. This encodes CSARERQSWNSPLHF. The J gene is TRBJ1-6, the V gene TRBV20-1; tentatively, D is TRBD1 (5 bases). V was pared by 0 bases and J by 7 bases, with 13 bases between. Looked up from germline, CDR1 is DFQATT and CDR2 is SNEGSKA (reference sequence). CDR3 size: 15 residues.

The J gene is TRBJ2-2, the V gene TRBV12-3 or TRBV12-4; 14 positions match TRBD2. V dropped 3 bases and J dropped 7; count of bases not matched to a gene: 7. The CDR3 totals 17 residues. The CDR3 sequence: CASSFPGLAGVGGELFF. The CDR3 bases are TGTGCCAGCAGTTTCCCGGGACTAGCGGGAGTTGGCGGGGAGCTGTTTTTT.

The V call is TRBV20-1, the J call TRBJ1-1; D ambiguous. There are 11 residues in the CDR3. V dropped 2 bases and J dropped 8 bases, with 9 bases sitting between them. CDR1 is DFQATT, CDR2 SNEGSKA, per germline (reference sequence). The CDR3 nucleotides are TGCAGTGCTAGACCTTTGGCCGAAGCTTTCTTT. Protein sequence: CSARPLAEAFF.

The genes are TRBV4-3 and TRBJ2-7, with D unclear. V shed 1 base and J shed 0 bases, with 10 bases lying between them. This CDR3 comprises 15 residues. CDR1 is LGHNA, CDR2 YSLEER, per germline. CDR3 residues: CASSQGIASSYEQYF. The CDR3 coding sequence is TGCGCCAGCAGCCAAGGTATCGCTAGCTCCTACGAGCAGTACTTC.

This clonotype was observed a few times. This chain joins TRBV7-6 and TRBJ2-1, with D possibly being TRBD1 or TRBD2 (5 bases each). V was cut by 1 base and J by 9 bases, with 10 bases left in between. The CDR3 loop spans 13 amino acids. Per germline, CDR1 SGHVS and CDR2 FNYEAQ. CDR3 nucleotides: TGTGCCAGCAGCTTAGTCGGGGCGGGTGAGCAGTTCTTC. It specifies CASSLVGAGEQFF. Full variable domain (remainder filled in from reference TRBV7-6 and TRBJ2-1): GAGVSQSPRYKVTKRGQDVALRCDPISGHVSLYWYRQALGQGPEFLTYFNYEAQQDKSGLPNDRFSAERPEGSISTLTIQRTEQRDSAMYRCASSLVGAGEQFFGPGTRLTVL.

This clonotype was counted only a few times. The chain uses TRBV7-8 and TRBJ1-4, with D uncertain. The length of the CDR3 is 12 residues. CDR1 is SGHVS and CDR2 is FQNEAQ in the germline V gene. V shed 5 bases and J shed 8 bases, with 9 bases lying between them. CDR3 sequence: CASSRTGEKLFF. Written as DNA, the CDR3 is TGTGCCAGCAGCCGGACGGGAGAAAAACTGTTTTTT. Drawing the rest from reference TRBV7-8 and TRBJ1-4, the complete variable domain is GAGVSQSPRYKVAKRGQDVALRCDPISGHVSLFWYQQALGQGPEFLTYFQNEAQLDKSGLPSDRFFAERPEGSVSTLKIQRTQQEDSAVYLCASSRTGEKLFFGSGTQLSVL.

This clonotype was recorded a few times. CDR3 nucleotides: TGTGCCAGTAGCGGCCGGGACAGGGGTTCATTGCCCCAGCATTTT. Translation: CASSGRDRGSLPQHF. V gene TRBV19 combines with J gene TRBJ1-5; 10 bases agree with TRBD1. Germline V gene lookup returns CDR1 LNHDA and CDR2 SQIVND (reference sequence). Trimming at V came to 6 bases and at J to 9 bases, leaving 11 bases not matched to a gene. The CDR3 is 15 amino acids.

This clonotype was seen a handful of times. V usage is TRBV18 and J usage is TRBJ1-4, with unresolved D. V lost 5 bases to trimming and J lost 7 bases, with 11 bases between them. Per germline, CDR1 KGHSH and CDR2 LQKENI. This CDR3 is 13 amino acids long. The CDR3 reads CASSSRGSEKLFF. CDR3 sequence (DNA): TGTGCCAGCTCAAGTCGGGGAAGTGAAAAACTGTTTTTT.

The genes are TRBV12-3 or TRBV12-4 and TRBJ2-2, with a tentative D call TRBD2 (7 bases). V lost 6 bases, J lost 7 bases, and 15 bases lay in between. This CDR3 comprises 14 residues. The CDR3 nucleotides are TGTGCCAGCAGGACAGGACTAGAGGTCGGGGAGCTGTTTTTT. Encoded protein: CASRTGLEVGELFF.

The chain is built from TRBV28 and TRBJ2-7; no clear D. CDR3 length: 13 amino acids. With 4 bases removed from V and 4 bases from J, the gap between germline ends came to 11 bases. The germline CDR1 and CDR2 sequences are MDHEN and SYDVKM. This CDR3 reads CASSSPPVYEQYF. The CDR3 nucleotides read TGTGCCAGCAGTTCCCCCCCTGTATACGAGCAGTACTTC.

This clonotype was counted between two and nine times. The V and J genes are TRBV7-2 and TRBJ2-1; a possible D gene is TRBD1 (5 bases). This CDR3 spans 15 amino acids. The V end was cut by 5 bases, the J end by 3 bases, with 14 bases between. CDR1 and CDR2 (germline): SGHTA, FQGNSA. This CDR3 reads CASSQSSGLYNEQFF. In DNA form, the CDR3 reads TGTGCCAGCAGCCAGTCCTCAGGGCTCTACAATGAGCAGTTCTTC.

This chain uses TRBV4-2 with TRBJ2-1; 12 nucleotides line up with TRBD1. Germline CDR1 reads LGHNA; CDR2 reads YNFKEQ. Losses at the gene ends were 0 bases for V and 6 bases for J; bases not matched to a gene: 15. The CDR3 sequence is 20 residues long. The CDR3: CASSQEKISPGTGGLNEQFF. As DNA, the CDR3 is TGTGCCAGCAGCCAAGAAAAGATATCCCCCGGGACAGGGGGCCTCAATGAGCAGTTCTTC.

This rearrangement joins TRBV4-1 to TRBJ2-1, with D maybe TRBD2 (5 bases). Trimming took off 1 base at V and 0 bases at J, with 10 bases between the two ends. This CDR3 is built from 16 residues. Germline V CDR1 and CDR2: MGHRA, YSYEKL. CDR3 DNA sequence: TGCGCCAGCAGCCAAGGAGGGATTAGCTCCTACAATGAGCAGTTCTTC. Translated: CASSQGGISSYNEQFF.

The gene calls are TRBV2 and TRBJ2-2; no firm D call. The CDR3 has 14 residues. CDR1 and CDR2 (germline): SNHLY, FYNNEI. Deletions cut 5 bases from V and 4 bases from J, with 11 bases between. The CDR3 DNA reads as TGTGCCAGCAGTTTCTTACTCCGCACCGGGGAGCTGTTTTTT. Its translation is CASSFLLRTGELFF.

This sequence joins TRBV20-1 and TRBJ2-3, with 9 bases identical to TRBD2. Looked up from germline, CDR1 is DFQATT and CDR2 is SNEGSKA (reference sequence). V gave up 1 base and J gave up 3 bases; unmatched junction bases: 14. This CDR3 region has 18 residues. CDR3: CSARAGMGREGLTDTQYF. CDR3 sequence (DNA): TGCAGTGCTAGAGCCGGAATGGGGCGGGAGGGATTAACAGATACGCAGTATTTT.

V gene TRBV14 combines with J gene TRBJ2-1; D may be TRBD2 (6 bases). The CDR3 has 13 residues. V was pared by 2 bases and J by 9 bases, with 11 bases between. Looked up from germline, CDR1 is SGHDN and CDR2 is FVKESK. For the CDR3, the DNA is TGTGCCAGCAGCCAACGGGAGCAGGGTGAGCAGTTCTTC. It yields the protein CASSQREQGEQFF.

The chain combines TRBV10-2 with TRBJ2-7, with TRBD1 matching 11 bases. The length of the CDR3 is 17 residues. Germline CDR1 and CDR2: WSHSY and SAAADI. Trimming took 2 bases from V and 5 from J; bases not matched to a gene: 11. CDR3 residues: CASSEKFGTGGLDEQYF. For the CDR3, the DNA is TGCGCCAGCAGTGAGAAATTCGGGACAGGGGGTTTGGACGAGCAGTACTTC.

This clonotype appeared a few times. V gene TRBV5-1 combines with J gene TRBJ2-7; D may be TRBD1 (6 bases). The V end lost 1 base, the J end lost 3 bases, and 14 bases lay between the germline ends. The CDR3 has 15 amino acids. Germline CDR1 and CDR2: SGHRS and YFSETQ. The CDR3 nucleotides read TGCGCCAGCAGCTTGACAGGGACACTAAGCTACGAGCAGTACTTC. Encoded protein: CASSLTGTLSYEQYF.

The J gene is TRBJ2-3, the V gene TRBV7-2; D possibly corresponds to TRBD1 (6 bases). Trimming cost V 2 bases and J 3 bases, with 15 bases left between them. From germline, CDR1 is SGHTA and CDR2 FQGNSA. The CDR3 consists of 16 residues. Here the CDR3 reads CASSLSLGRGTDTQYF. For the CDR3, the DNA is TGTGCCAGCAGCTTATCGTTGGGCAGGGGAACAGATACGCAGTATTTT. The whole variable domain, remainder taken from reference TRBV7-2 and TRBJ2-3, is GAGVSQSPSNKVTEKGKDVELRCDPISGHTALYWYRQSLGQGLEFLIYFQGNSAPDKSGLPSDRFSAERTGGSVSTLTIQRTQQEDSAVYLCASSLSLGRGTDTQYFGPGTRLTVL.

Comments on this clonotype: Since the CDR3 does not end with the conserved phenylalanine or tryptophan, this likely comes from a read error. The rearrangement uses TRBV5-1 and TRBJ1-1; 9 positions agree with TRBD1. CDR1 SGHRS and CDR2 YFSETQ come from the germline V gene. The V and J ends lost 4 bases and 8 bases, in that order; junction bases with no gene match: 18. This CDR3 has 17 residues. This chain's CDR3 is CASSQRPKTGGDQEAFI. CDR3 DNA sequence: TGCGCCAGCAGCCAGAGACCGAAGACAGGGGGGGACCAAGAAGCTTTCATT.

The V and J genes are TRBV4-2 and TRBJ2-7, with 11 positions matching TRBD2. The CDR3 contains 16 residues. V was clipped by 4 bases and J by 9 bases; unmatched bases: 14. Germline V gene lookup returns CDR1 LGHNA and CDR2 YNFKEQ. For the CDR3, the DNA is TGTGCCAGCAGCCTCCTATTAGGGACTAGCGGCGGGGGGCAGTACTTC. It is translated as CASSLLLGTSGGGQYF.

On this clonotype itself: This may be a read error, as it is one base from a much larger clone. The J gene is TRBJ2-7, the V gene TRBV9; D not certain. The CDR3 totals 10 residues. The V and J ends lost 4 bases and 3 bases respectively, with 2 bases between them. From germline, CDR1 is SGDLS and CDR2 YYNGEE. DNA for the CDR3: TGTGCCAGCAGCCACTACGAGCAGTACTTC. Amino acid sequence: CASSHYEQYF.

The sample holds a few counts of this clonotype. The J gene is TRBJ2-3, the V gene TRBV29-1, with D unclear. Per the germline V gene, CDR1 is SQVTM and CDR2 is ANQGSEA. The CDR3 has 12 amino acids. V was shortened by 6 bases and J by 2 bases, with 9 bases between the two germline ends. The CDR3 DNA reads as TGCAGCGTCCTTTCGTTCACAGATACGCAGTATTTT. Translation: CSVLSFTDTQYF.

This clonotype was detected only once. J is TRBJ2-2 and V is TRBV7-6; no clear D gene. Germline lookup yields CDR1 SGHVS and CDR2 FNYEAQ. Deletions cut 1 base from V and 4 bases from J, with 7 bases between. The length of the CDR3 is 14 residues. The CDR3 loop reads CASSLEYVTGELFF. CDR3 nucleotide sequence: TGTGCCAGCAGCTTAGAGTATGTCACCGGGGAGCTGTTTTTT.

This clonotype was picked up a small number of times. The CDR3 here is CSVEKGQETQYF. The CDR3 DNA reads as TGCAGCGTTGAAAAGGGACAAGAGACCCAGTACTTC. J is TRBJ2-5 and V is TRBV29-1; D not certain. This CDR3 is built from 12 residues. CDR1 is SQVTM, CDR2 ANQGSEA, per germline. The V end was cut by 2 bases, the J end by 2 bases, with 6 bases between.

The V and J genes are TRBV4-1 and TRBJ1-5, with TRBD1 matching 8 bases. There are 19 residues in the CDR3. Germline CDR1 MGHRA, CDR2 YSYEKL. The V gene end was trimmed by 0 bases and the J gene end by 1 base; junction bases not matched to a gene: 11. DNA for the CDR3: TGCGCCAGCAGCCAAGATCTTGGAGCAGGGGGCGCGAGCAATCAGCCCCAGCATTTT. Protein product: CASSQDLGAGGASNQPQHF.

This clonotype was observed many times. The genes are TRBV15 and TRBJ1-2; 7 positions agree with TRBD1. CDR3 size: 18 residues. V shed 3 bases, J shed 3 bases, and the junction held 16 bases outside the gene matches. The germline gives CDR1 LNHNV, CDR2 YYDKDF (reference sequence). The CDR3 bases are TGTGCCACCAGCAGCGGGGGATACCAGGACAGGTCATACTATGGCTACACCTTC. Its translation: CATSSGGYQDRSYYGYTF.

This clonotype was detected a few times. This rearrangement joins TRBV4-3 to TRBJ2-2; a weak D match, TRBD1 (7 bases). The length of the CDR3 is 19 residues. With 1 base removed from V and 4 bases from J, the gap between germline ends came to 22 bases. Germline CDR1 LGHNA, CDR2 YSLEER. In DNA, the CDR3 is TGCGCCAGCAGCCAAGTCCGATTCATGGAGGGACAGCCCACCGGGGAGCTGTTTTTT. It yields the protein CASSQVRFMEGQPTGELFF.

There are many counts of this clonotype. The rearrangement joins TRBV20-1 to TRBJ2-5; D possibly matches TRBD1 or TRBD2 (6 bases each). The germline V and J ends were trimmed by 5 bases and 3 bases, with 10 bases remaining between them. The germline CDR1 and CDR2 sequences are DFQATT and SNEGSKA (reference sequence). The CDR3 is 12 residues long. CDR3 nucleotides: TGCAGTGCTCCAGGGGAGGAAGAGACCCAGTACTTC. It yields the protein CSAPGEEETQYF.

V gene TRBV29-1 combines with J gene TRBJ1-4, with 9 bases lining up with TRBD1. The J segment lost 7 bases and the V segment lost 1 base, leaving 4 bases of the junction unmatched. This CDR3 is 14 amino acids long. Germline CDR1 reads SQVTM; CDR2 reads ANQGSEA. CDR3 coding DNA: TGCAGCGTTGAAGGACCGGGACAGGGTGAAAAACTGTTTTTT. It specifies CSVEGPGQGEKLFF.